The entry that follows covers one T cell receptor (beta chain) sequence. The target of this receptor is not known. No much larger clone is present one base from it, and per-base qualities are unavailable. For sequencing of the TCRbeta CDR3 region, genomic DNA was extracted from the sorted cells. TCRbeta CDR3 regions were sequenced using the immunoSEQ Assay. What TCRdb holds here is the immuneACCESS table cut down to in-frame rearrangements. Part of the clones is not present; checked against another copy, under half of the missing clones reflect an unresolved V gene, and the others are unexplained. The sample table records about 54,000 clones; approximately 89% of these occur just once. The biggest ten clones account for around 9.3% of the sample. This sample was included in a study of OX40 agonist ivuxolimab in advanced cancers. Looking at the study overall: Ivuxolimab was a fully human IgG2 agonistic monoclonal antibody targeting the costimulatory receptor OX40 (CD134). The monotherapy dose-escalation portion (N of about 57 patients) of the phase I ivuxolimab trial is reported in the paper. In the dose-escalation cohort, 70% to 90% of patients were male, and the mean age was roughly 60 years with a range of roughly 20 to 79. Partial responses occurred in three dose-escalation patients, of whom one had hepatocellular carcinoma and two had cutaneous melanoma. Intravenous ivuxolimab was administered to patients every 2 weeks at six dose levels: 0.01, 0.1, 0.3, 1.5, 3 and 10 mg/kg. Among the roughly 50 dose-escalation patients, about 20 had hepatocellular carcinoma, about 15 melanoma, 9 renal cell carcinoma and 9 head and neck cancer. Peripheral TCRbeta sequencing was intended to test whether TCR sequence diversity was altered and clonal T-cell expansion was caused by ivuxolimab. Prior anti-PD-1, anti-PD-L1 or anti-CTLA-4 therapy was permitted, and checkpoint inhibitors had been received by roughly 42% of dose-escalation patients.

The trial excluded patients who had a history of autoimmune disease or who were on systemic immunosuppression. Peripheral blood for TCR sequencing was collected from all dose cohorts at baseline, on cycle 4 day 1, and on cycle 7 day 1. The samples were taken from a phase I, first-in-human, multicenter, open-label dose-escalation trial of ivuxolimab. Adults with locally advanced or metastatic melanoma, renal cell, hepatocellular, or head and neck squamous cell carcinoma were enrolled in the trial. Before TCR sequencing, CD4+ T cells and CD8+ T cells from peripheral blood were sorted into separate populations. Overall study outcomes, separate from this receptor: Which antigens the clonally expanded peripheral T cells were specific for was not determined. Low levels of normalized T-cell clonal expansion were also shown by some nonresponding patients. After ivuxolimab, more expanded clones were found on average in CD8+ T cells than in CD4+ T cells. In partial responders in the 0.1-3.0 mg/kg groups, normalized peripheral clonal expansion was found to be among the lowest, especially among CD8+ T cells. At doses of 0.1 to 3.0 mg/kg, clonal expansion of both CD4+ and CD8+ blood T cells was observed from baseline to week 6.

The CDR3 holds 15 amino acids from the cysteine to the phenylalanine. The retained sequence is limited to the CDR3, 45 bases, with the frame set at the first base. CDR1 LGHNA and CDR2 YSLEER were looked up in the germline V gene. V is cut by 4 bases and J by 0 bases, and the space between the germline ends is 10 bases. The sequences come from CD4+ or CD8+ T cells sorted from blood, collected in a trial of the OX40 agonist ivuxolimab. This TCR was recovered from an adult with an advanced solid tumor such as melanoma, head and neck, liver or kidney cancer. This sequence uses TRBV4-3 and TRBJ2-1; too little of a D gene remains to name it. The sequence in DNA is TGCGCCAGCAGCCGTAGAGAGAGCTCCTACAATGAGCAGTTCTTC. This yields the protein CASSRRESSYNEQFF.